A single sample is the source of the 20 T cell receptor beta chains below, sequenced in a study of technical replicates of blood from a handful of donors. TCRdb's copy holds only in-frame clones and misses some; the assay was immunoSEQ multiplex PCR. The table shows about 70,000 clones, with more than 90% occurring only once. The specimen sequenced was T cells isolated from PBMCs. These receptors were collected from a human donor in good health.

The chain has TRBV7-2 and TRBJ1-4; D not resolved. The germline CDR1 and CDR2 sequences are SGHTA and FQGNSA. With 1 base removed from V and 5 bases from J, the gap between germline ends came to 5 bases. The CDR3 covers 13 residues. The DNA for the CDR3 is TGTGCCAGCAGCTTAGACGGGAATGAAAAACTGTTTTTT. Residues: CASSLDGNEKLFF.

The chain links TRBV25-1 to TRBJ2-7; TRBD2 aligns across 7 bases. Germline V gene sequence: CDR1 MGHDK, CDR2 SYGVNS. This CDR3 contains 13 residues. The ends lost 3 bases at V and 3 bases at J; junction bases unmatched: 2. The CDR3 protein is CASSDRDYYEQYF. Here the CDR3 DNA reads TGTGCCAGCAGTGACAGGGACTACTACGAGCAGTACTTC.

This chain uses TRBV25-1 with TRBJ2-7; possibly TRBD2 for D (6 bases). There are 14 residues in the CDR3. Germline values: CDR1 MGHDK, CDR2 SYGVNS. V lost 3 bases and J 6 bases, leaving 15 bases between the germline ends. The CDR3 protein is CASSEAGGEAEQYF. The CDR3 bases are TGTGCCAGCAGTGAGGCCGGGGGTGAAGCCGAGCAGTACTTC.

This rearrangement joins TRBV19 to TRBJ2-5; tentative D call: TRBD1 (6 bases). CDR3 length equals 15 residues. Looked up from germline, CDR1 is LNHDA and CDR2 is SQIVND (reference sequence). Trimming stripped 8 bases from V and 5 bases from J, with 21 bases between. CDR3 DNA: TGTGCCAGTCGGGACGGTCAAGGGGGATATGAGACCCAGTACTTC. As protein: CASRDGQGGYETQYF.

The chain uses TRBV5-4 and TRBJ2-1; 9 nucleotides agree with TRBD2. V shed 9 bases and J 5 bases; nucleotides not matched to a gene: 3. The CDR3 is 12 residues long. Germline V gene sequence: CDR1 SGHNT, CDR2 YYREEE (reference sequence). The CDR3 coding sequence is TGTGCCACGACTAGCGGAAACAATGAGCAGTTCTTC. Its protein is CATTSGNNEQFF.

The rearrangement links TRBV9 to TRBJ2-3; 10 nucleotides agree with TRBD2. V was clipped by 3 bases and J by 5 bases; unmatched bases: 12. Germline loops: CDR1 SGDLS, CDR2 YYNGEE. The CDR3 spans 17 residues. The DNA of the CDR3 is TGTGCCAGCAGCGGCCCCCTAGCGGGAGACTTTATAGATACGCAGTATTTT. Translated: CASSGPLAGDFIDTQYF.

V and J are TRBV30 and TRBJ2-4, with unresolved D. The CDR3 has 13 residues. CDR1 is GTSNPN and CDR2 is SVGIG in the germline V gene (reference sequence). V shed 4 bases and J shed 4 bases, with 11 bases lying between them. The CDR3 coding sequence is TGTGCCTGGACGGGTCTGGTTAAAAACATTCAGTACTTC. Translating it yields CAWTGLVKNIQYF.

The chain is built from TRBV19 and TRBJ1-5, with D unclear. Trimming pared 11 bases from V and 9 bases from J, leaving 14 bases between. The CDR3 has 11 amino acids. CDR1 is LNHDA and CDR2 is SQIVND in the germline V gene (reference sequence). The CDR3 nucleotides are TGTGCCCTTAGCCATTTCGGGCCCCAGCATTTT. It encodes CALSHFGPQHF.

The chain employs TRBV5-1 and TRBJ1-5; 7 nucleotides match TRBD1. The ends lost 0 bases at V and 4 bases at J; junction bases unmatched: 7. This CDR3 has 16 residues. Germline CDR1 SGHRS, CDR2 YFSETQ. DNA for the CDR3: TGCGCCAGCAGCTTGGATGGCAGGGGGTCGAATCAGCCCCAGCATTTT. Protein: CASSLDGRGSNQPQHF.

CDR3 nucleotide sequence: TGTGCCAGCAGAAGGACAGGGGAGGGCACTGAAGCTTTCTTT. Translating it yields CASRRTGEGTEAFF. The J gene is TRBJ1-1, the V gene TRBV27; 9 bases fit TRBD1. With 6 bases clipped from V and 4 bases from J, the junction kept 6 bases outside the gene matches. This CDR3 is 14 amino acids long. The germline V gene has CDR1 MNHEY and CDR2 SMNVEV (reference sequence).

The V gene is TRBV4-1, the J gene TRBJ2-7, with 12 bases matching TRBD2. Trimming removed 1 base from V and 2 bases from J; junction bases left unmatched: 9. The CDR3 extends over 18 amino acids. Germline V gene sequence: CDR1 MGHRA, CDR2 YSYEKL. CDR3 sequence reads: CASSQVKSTSGSPYEQYF. The CDR3 DNA follows: TGCGCCAGCAGCCAAGTCAAGTCGACTAGCGGGAGTCCCTACGAGCAGTACTTC.

The V call is TRBV4-1, the J call TRBJ1-5; perhaps TRBD1 as D (5 bases). V lost 5 bases, J lost 4 bases, and 9 bases lay in between. Germline V lookup: CDR1 MGHRA, CDR2 YSYEKL. CDR3 size: 13 residues. The CDR3 coding sequence is TGCGCCAGCAGCGCACAGGAGAATCAGCCCCAGCATTTT. It yields the protein CASSAQENQPQHF.

The rearrangement uses TRBV19 and TRBJ2-7; TRBD1 matches 7 bases. CDR1 LNHDA and CDR2 SQIVND come from the germline V gene (reference sequence). This CDR3 is built from 15 residues. After removal of 5 bases from V and 1 base from J, the junction contained 8 bases not matched to a gene. This CDR3 reads CASSANSGQSYEQYF. CDR3 in DNA: TGTGCCAGTAGTGCGAATTCGGGACAGTCCTACGAGCAGTACTTC.

J is TRBJ1-2 and V is TRBV7-9, with no clear D. Trimming took 0 bases from V and 4 from J, leaving 12 bases between them. CDR1 SEHNR and CDR2 FQNEAQ come from the germline V gene (reference sequence). This CDR3 is 15 amino acids long. The CDR3 protein is CASSLAPAGSYGYTF. CDR3 coding DNA: TGTGCCAGCAGCTTAGCCCCCGCAGGCTCCTATGGCTACACCTTC.

This clone was found once. The chain has TRBV4-1 and TRBJ2-7; TRBD2 aligns across 7 bases. The V gene's germline CDR1 is MGHRA and CDR2 YSYEKL. This CDR3 has 16 amino acids. After removal of 3 bases from V and 4 bases from J, the junction contained 12 bases not matched to a gene. The CDR3 bases are TGCGCCAGCAGCCATGACCGTTTGGCGGGAGTTTACGAGCAGTACTTC. Encoded protein: CASSHDRLAGVYEQYF.

On this clone itself: The sample has other DNA sequences that encode this CDR3 too. The chain recombines TRBV7-9 with TRBJ1-2; D is unresolved. The CDR3 is 13 residues long. Germline values: CDR1 SEHNR, CDR2 FQNEAQ (reference sequence). V dropped 3 bases and J dropped 2 bases, with 7 bases sitting between them. CDR3: CASSLRENYGYTF. The CDR3 DNA sequence: TGTGCCAGCAGCTTGAGGGAAAACTATGGCTACACCTTC.

This rearrangement joins TRBV13 to TRBJ2-2; 7 nucleotides align to TRBD1. V was pared by 2 bases and J by 5 bases, with 8 bases of the junction left unmatched. Germline CDR1 reads PRHDT; CDR2 reads FYEKMQ (reference sequence). This CDR3 has 16 amino acids. CDR3 sequence (DNA): TGTGCCAGCAGCTTATTGCAGGGGGAGTGGACCGGGGAGCTGTTTTTT. Its protein is CASSLLQGEWTGELFF.

The chain employs TRBV7-3 and TRBJ1-3; D is unresolved. This CDR3 has 15 residues. Between the trimmed V and J ends, which lost 2 bases and 0 bases, there was a span of 8 bases. Germline assignment: CDR1 SGHTA and CDR2 FQGTGA. This CDR3 reads CASSLPVPSGNTIYF. The CDR3 nucleotides are TGTGCCAGCAGCTTACCAGTGCCCTCTGGAAACACCATATATTTT.

The chain joins TRBV7-3 to TRBJ2-1; the match to TRBD2 covers 9 bases. The V and J ends lost 5 bases and 1 base, in that order; junction bases with no gene match: 12. This CDR3 is built from 18 residues. From germline, CDR1 is SGHTA and CDR2 FQGTGA. The CDR3 spells CASSPNQIAGASYNEQFF. Written as DNA, the CDR3 is TGTGCCAGCAGCCCAAATCAGATAGCGGGAGCATCCTACAATGAGCAGTTCTTC.

This chain connects TRBV27 to TRBJ1-2; weak D call: TRBD1 (6 bases). Germline CDR1 reads MNHEY; CDR2 reads SMNVEV (reference sequence). The CDR3 has 13 residues. V shed 3 bases and J shed 6 bases, with 11 bases lying between them. The CDR3 bases are TGTGCCAGCAGTTTTGTGGGGGCGGATGGCTACACCTTC. Protein sequence: CASSFVGADGYTF.